This passage covers 8 T cell receptor beta chains from one sample sequenced in a study of multiple sclerosis patients with progressive multifocal leukoencephalopathy. Time point described: roughly 6 months of natalizumab therapy. Here immunoSEQ multiplex PCR was the method, and the copy in TCRdb shows in-frame clones only, minus some. The table records 25,000 to 30,000 clones, just under 90% of them present only once. The sequencing here drew on PBMCs, taken from a patient treated with natalizumab. The source of these receptors is a human donor with multiple sclerosis.

This clone was observed a handful of times. The chain is built from TRBV27 and TRBJ2-5; 8 bases are shared with TRBD2. The junction had 9 bases not matched to a gene; V was cut back by 5 bases and J by 4 bases. The length of the CDR3 is 15 residues. From germline, CDR1 is MNHEY and CDR2 SMNVEV (reference sequence). CDR3 coding DNA: TGTGCCAGCAGTCCTGGAGCGGGAGTTGGAGAGACCCAGTACTTC. Translating gives CASSPGAGVGETQYF.

The table lists this clone with a count of one. This sequence joins TRBV4-3 and TRBJ1-2; no definite D call. This CDR3 contains 13 residues. V was pared by 0 bases and J by 6 bases, with 8 bases between. Germline CDR1 LGHNA, CDR2 YSLEER. The DNA of the CDR3 is TGCGCCAGCAGCCAAGATAAGAGGGATGGCTACACCTTC. Amino acids: CASSQDKRDGYTF.

This chain connects TRBV6-1 to TRBJ1-2; no definite D call. Germline values: CDR1 MNHNS, CDR2 SASEGT. V was trimmed by 2 bases and J by 6 bases, leaving 13 bases between them. The CDR3 loop spans 14 amino acids. The CDR3 nucleotides read TGTGCCAGCAGTGAACGTGACCGACGGGATGGCTACACCTTC. Translated: CASSERDRRDGYTF.

The rearrangement uses TRBV5-4 and TRBJ1-5, with a weak D call TRBD1 (5 bases). The V end lost 4 bases, the J end lost 8 bases, and 16 bases lay between the germline ends. This CDR3 contains 14 residues. CDR1 SGHNT and CDR2 YYREEE come from the germline V gene (reference sequence). The CDR3 loop reads CASSPGPLGEPQHF. CDR3 DNA: TGTGCCAGCAGCCCGGGCCCCCTAGGGGAGCCCCAGCATTTT.

The chain links TRBV29-1 to TRBJ2-3; D could derive from TRBD1 or TRBD2 (5 bases each). This CDR3 has 12 amino acids. V lost 6 bases and J 8 bases, leaving 15 bases between the germline ends. The germline V gene encodes CDR1 SQVTM and CDR2 ANQGSEA. The DNA of the CDR3 is TGCAGCGTCCCCGGGAAGGGGCTTACGCAGTATTTT. It yields the protein CSVPGKGLTQYF.

The genes are TRBV10-3 and TRBJ2-7; D uncertain. The V gene lost 6 bases and the J gene lost 0 bases, with 6 bases spanning the gap. Germline V gene lookup returns CDR1 ENHRY and CDR2 SYGVKD. The CDR3 extends over 12 amino acids. The CDR3 loop is CAISRSSYEQYF. DNA for the CDR3: TGTGCCATCAGCAGGAGCTCCTACGAGCAGTACTTC.

The chain recombines TRBV5-1 with TRBJ1-1; D remains unclear. The CDR3 consists of 14 residues. The V end lost 3 bases, the J end lost 5 bases, and 14 bases lay between the germline ends. The germline V gene has CDR1 SGHRS and CDR2 YFSETQ. CDR3 DNA sequence: TGCGCCAGCAGCTCGTACACGGGGAGGACTGAAGCTTTCTTT. The encoded protein is CASSSYTGRTEAFF.

V gene TRBV7-9 combines with J gene TRBJ1-1; D not certain. Germline-derived CDR1 and CDR2 are SEHNR and FQNEAQ (reference sequence). This CDR3 spans 17 amino acids. V gave up 1 base and J gave up 1 base, with 16 bases separating them. The CDR3 nucleotides read TGTGCCAGCAGCTTAGAGTCAAATCCCAAAGGGAACACTGAAGCTTTCTTT. It is translated as CASSLESNPKGNTEAFF.